The 32 T cell receptor beta chains below come from one sample, sequenced in a study of human T cells and chemical hapten exposure. The time point was: patch test 1, 2 weeks after DPC sensitization. Treatment specified: therapeutic diphenylcyclopropenone sensitization with weekly scalp DPC. Total RNA was isolated from whole blood that had not been fractionated. One entry per CDR3 protein results from TCRdb running MiXCR on the RACE reads. The sample carries roughly 50,000 distinct CDR3 sequences, 11% recorded once. The source was whole blood, collected in connection with sensitization to the hapten diphenylcyclopropenone (DPC). Receptors originate from a middle-aged woman with alopecia areata. Some clones in this sample may be carry-over from other donors' samples.

This clonotype came up many times. The rearrangement links TRBV4-2 to TRBJ2-7; D is uncertain. This CDR3 has 15 residues. V lost 0 bases and J lost 3, with 12 bases in between. Germline CDR1 and CDR2: LGHNA and YNFKEQ. CDR3 region: CASSQENMPYYEQYF. As DNA, the CDR3 is TGTGCCAGCAGCCAAGAGAATATGCCCTACTACGAGCAGTACTTC.

The chain uses TRBV6-6 and TRBJ2-7, with TRBD2 identical over 8 bases. Germline trimming cut 2 bases from V and 2 bases from J; bases unmatched to any gene: 5. CDR1 is MNHNY, CDR2 SVGAGI, per germline (reference sequence). The CDR3 totals 15 residues. CDR3 bases: TGTGCCAGCAGTTACGGGATAGCGGGAACCTACGAGCAGTACTTC. It yields the protein CASSYGIAGTYEQYF.

This clonotype was observed at least ten times. Here the CDR3 reads CASSLSGNTIYF. The CDR3 DNA is TGTGCCAGCAGTTTATCTGGAAACACCATATATTTT. V gene TRBV28 combines with J gene TRBJ1-3; D is unresolved. CDR3 size: 12 residues. The germline gives CDR1 MDHEN, CDR2 SYDVKM. Trimming took 1 base from V and 2 from J, leaving 0 bases between them.

This clonotype rates as medium-sized. This sequence joins TRBV29-1 and TRBJ1-2; D is ambiguous. CDR1 and CDR2 from the germline V gene are SQVTM and ANQGSEA. V was shortened by 6 bases and J by 6 bases, with 11 bases between the two germline ends. The CDR3 loop spans 11 amino acids. The CDR3 spells CSVWVGDGYTF. For the CDR3, the DNA is TGCAGCGTGTGGGTTGGAGATGGCTACACCTTC.

This clonotype occurred a few times. In DNA form, the CDR3 reads TGTGCCAGCAGCCAAGAAGGATACGAGCAGTACTTC. It is translated as CASSQEGYEQYF. The chain links TRBV3-1 to TRBJ2-7, with unresolved D. Trimming stripped 0 bases from V and 4 bases from J, with 4 bases between. Germline V gene sequence: CDR1 LGHDT, CDR2 YNNKEL (reference sequence). CDR3 size: 12 residues.

This clonotype was recorded at least ten times. J is TRBJ1-2 and V is TRBV7-9; D is unresolved. Germline loops: CDR1 SEHNR, CDR2 FQNEAQ (reference sequence). This CDR3 has 15 amino acids. V gave up 1 base and J gave up 2 bases, with 11 bases separating them. The CDR3 loop is CASSLGVPANYGYTF. The CDR3 nucleotides read TGTGCCAGCAGCTTAGGGGTTCCGGCGAACTATGGCTACACCTTC.

Only a few counts were recorded for this clonotype. The chain has TRBV5-1 and TRBJ2-5; D is perhaps TRBD2 (6 bases). Trimming left V 3 bases short and J 2 bases short, with 11 bases between. The V gene's germline CDR1 is SGHRS and CDR2 YFSETQ. The CDR3 extends over 14 amino acids. CDR3 region: CASSSGGPQETQYF. In DNA form, the CDR3 reads TGCGCCAGCAGCTCCGGGGGTCCACAAGAGACCCAGTACTTC.

The rearrangement uses TRBV5-1 and TRBJ1-1; D unclear. Per the germline V gene, CDR1 is SGHRS and CDR2 is YFSETQ. V lost 3 bases and J 3 bases, leaving 12 bases between the germline ends. This CDR3 spans 14 amino acids. CDR3 residues: CASSYNGGDTEAFF. CDR3 nucleotide sequence: TGCGCCAGCAGCTACAACGGTGGTGACACTGAAGCTTTCTTT.

This clonotype was seen a handful of times. The rearrangement uses TRBV5-1 and TRBJ2-3; the match to TRBD2 covers 7 bases. This CDR3 has 14 residues. The J segment lost 2 bases and the V segment lost 4 bases, leaving 4 bases of the junction unmatched. Germline CDR1 SGHRS, CDR2 YFSETQ. CDR3 DNA sequence: TGCGCCAGCAGCGGGGGGAGGGCCACAGATACGCAGTATTTT. Translated, it gives CASSGGRATDTQYF.

The CDR3 DNA reads as TGTGCCAGCAGTTTAAAGGACAGGGAGGTTACTGAAGCTTTCTTT. Translation: CASSLKDREVTEAFF. The chain joins TRBV27 to TRBJ1-1, with 8 nucleotides matching TRBD1. CDR3 size: 15 residues. The junction had 7 bases not matched to a gene; V was cut back by 2 bases and J by 5 bases. The germline gives CDR1 MNHEY, CDR2 SMNVEV (reference sequence).

This chain links TRBV10-2 with TRBJ1-5; no clear D. CDR3 size: 14 residues. V gave up 0 bases and J gave up 3 bases, with 6 bases separating them. Germline CDR1 is WSHSY and CDR2 is SAAADI. The CDR3 bases are TGCGCCAGCAGTGAGTCCAGAAACAATCAGCCCCAGCATTTT. Amino acid sequence: CASSESRNNQPQHF.

The chain uses TRBV6-6 and TRBJ2-1, with D perhaps assigned TRBD1 or TRBD2 (5 bases each). The V end lost 1 base, the J end lost 5 bases, and 9 bases lay between the germline ends. The CDR3 extends over 14 amino acids. Germline lookup yields CDR1 MNHNY and CDR2 SVGAGI (reference sequence). The CDR3 sequence is CASSYWGRNNEQFF. CDR3 nucleotide sequence: TGTGCCAGCAGTTACTGGGGACGGAACAATGAGCAGTTCTTC.

The V call is TRBV20-1, the J call TRBJ2-3, with TRBD2 matching over 7 bases. With V trimmed by 3 bases and J by 2 bases, 8 bases remained unmatched. This CDR3 region has 15 residues. Germline V gene data show CDR1 as DFQATT and CDR2 as SNEGSKA (reference sequence). The CDR3 loop reads CSASTASGFTDTQYF. The CDR3 bases are TGCAGTGCTAGCACGGCTAGCGGTTTCACAGATACGCAGTATTTT.

In this sample, this clonotype turned up many times. The chain carries TRBV28 and TRBJ2-3; 8 nucleotides agree with TRBD2. J gave up 12 bases and V 5 bases, and 4 bases lay outside the gene matches. Germline lookup yields CDR1 MDHEN and CDR2 SYDVKM. The CDR3 totals 11 residues. The CDR3: CASSTGTRQYF. As DNA, the CDR3 is TGTGCCAGCAGTACCGGGACTAGACAGTATTTT.

The rearrangement uses TRBV27 and TRBJ1-2; the D gene is possibly TRBD1 (6 bases). There are 13 residues in the CDR3. V was cut by 5 bases and J by 3 bases, with 10 bases left in between. CDR1 and CDR2 from the germline V gene are MNHEY and SMNVEV (reference sequence). The CDR3 bases are TGTGCCAGCAGTAAACAGGGTTACTATGGCTACACCTTC. This encodes CASSKQGYYGYTF.

There are many counts of this clonotype. This chain joins TRBV19 and TRBJ2-1; 10 bases align to TRBD2. CDR1 is LNHDA and CDR2 is SQIVND in the germline V gene (reference sequence). With 6 bases clipped from V and 4 bases from J, the junction kept 9 bases outside the gene matches. This CDR3 region has 16 residues. Here the CDR3 reads CASSPGASGGYNEQFF. In DNA, the CDR3 is TGTGCCAGTAGCCCTGGGGCTAGCGGGGGTTACAATGAGCAGTTCTTC.

This clonotype was seen ten or more times. The chain couples TRBV6-2 or TRBV6-3 to TRBJ1-5, with D perhaps TRBD1 (6 bases). CDR1 is MNHEY, CDR2 SVGEGT, per germline. The CDR3 totals 13 residues. Trimming removed 6 bases from V and 6 bases from J, with 12 bases in between. CDR3 sequence: CASSRDTSQPQHF. For the CDR3, the DNA is TGTGCCAGCAGCCGGGACACTAGTCAGCCCCAGCATTTT.

The chain uses TRBV29-1 and TRBJ1-1; D unclear. The CDR3 spans 11 residues. The germline CDR1 and CDR2 sequences are SQVTM and ANQGSEA. CDR3 nucleotide sequence: TGCAACCCCCAAGAGAACACTGAAGCTTTCTTT. Translating gives CNPQENTEAFF.

The sample holds many counts of this clonotype. This chain joins TRBV20-1 and TRBJ2-3; 8 bases line up with TRBD2. The germline gives CDR1 DFQATT, CDR2 SNEGSKA (reference sequence). The CDR3 runs 15 residues. The J segment lost 3 bases and the V segment lost 6 bases, leaving 11 bases of the junction unmatched. CDR3 residues: CSAPPQREFTDTQYF. The DNA for the CDR3 is TGCAGTGCCCCGCCCCAGCGGGAGTTTACAGATACGCAGTATTTT.

This clonotype was seen more than once but under ten times. This chain joins TRBV4-1 and TRBJ1-4; 10 positions agree with TRBD1. The germline gives CDR1 MGHRA, CDR2 YSYEKL. The CDR3 has 16 amino acids. Trimming removed 6 bases from V and 8 bases from J; junction bases left unmatched: 12. The CDR3, as DNA: TGCGCCAGCAGTATTCCCGGCGGGACAGGGGTCGAAAAACTGTTTTTT. Translation: CASSIPGGTGVEKLFF.

The rearrangement joins TRBV12-3 or TRBV12-4 to TRBJ2-1; 8 nucleotides line up with TRBD1. This CDR3 has 15 residues. After removal of 5 bases from V and 3 bases from J, the junction contained 6 bases not matched to a gene. The CDR3 nucleotides read TGTGCCAGCAGTAATACAGGGGGGAACTACAATGAGCAGTTCTTC. Residues: CASSNTGGNYNEQFF.

The rearrangement joins TRBV18 to TRBJ1-5; TRBD1 might be the D (5 bases). The CDR3 sequence is 15 residues long. Trimming shortened V by 3 bases and J by 0 bases, and 9 bases separated the two germline ends. Germline V CDR1 and CDR2: KGHSH, LQKENI. CDR3 residues: CASSPNQGSNQPQHF. The CDR3 bases are TGTGCCAGCTCACCGAACCAGGGTAGCAATCAGCCCCAGCATTTT. Drawing the rest from reference TRBV18 and TRBJ1-5, the complete variable domain is NAGVMQNPRHLVRRRGQEARLRCSPMKGHSHVYWYRQLPEEGLKFMVYLQKENIIDESGMPKERFSAEFPKEGPSILRIQQVVRGDSAAYFCASSPNQGSNQPQHFGDGTRLSIL.

This chain uses TRBV10-2 with TRBJ2-1, with TRBD2 matching 15 bases. The CDR3 length is 17 residues. V trimming: 6 bases; J trimming: 3 bases; junction bases outside the gene matches: 6. Germline V gene lookup returns CDR1 WSHSY and CDR2 SAAADI. CDR3 amino acids: CASSGTSGRRLYNEQFF. Written as DNA, the CDR3 is TGCGCCAGCAGCGGGACTAGCGGGAGGCGTCTCTACAATGAGCAGTTCTTC.

This clonotype has a handful of counts. Here the CDR3 DNA reads TGTGCCAGCTCACCTTTTCCCGCAGATACGCAGTATTTT. It specifies CASSPFPADTQYF. The chain uses TRBV18 and TRBJ2-3; no reliable D call. CDR1 is KGHSH, CDR2 LQKENI, per germline. The CDR3 runs 13 residues. Trimming removed 3 bases from V and 4 bases from J, with 8 bases in between.

This chain joins TRBV6-5 and TRBJ2-1; TRBD2 agrees at 7 bases. The germline V gene has CDR1 MNHEY and CDR2 SVGAGI. This CDR3 is built from 13 residues. J was trimmed by 7 bases and V by 2 bases; bases with no gene match: 2. CDR3 nucleotide sequence: TGTGCCAGCAGTTACGGGGGAGGGAATGAGCAGTTCTTC. Its translation is CASSYGGGNEQFF.

The chain recombines TRBV3-1 with TRBJ1-5; 8 positions agree with TRBD1. The CDR3 has 14 residues. Germline trimming cut 1 base from V and 7 bases from J; bases unmatched to any gene: 3. In germline, CDR1 is LGHDT, CDR2 YNNKEL (reference sequence). CDR3 sequence reads: CASSQAQGDQPQHF. The CDR3 nucleotides read TGTGCCAGCAGCCAAGCACAGGGGGACCAGCCCCAGCATTTT.

V and J are TRBV6-2 or TRBV6-3 and TRBJ2-3; 7 nucleotides align to TRBD2. Germline V gene lookup returns CDR1 MNHEY and CDR2 SVGEGT. CDR3 length: 14 amino acids. After removal of 7 bases from V and 8 bases from J, the junction contained 12 bases not matched to a gene. The CDR3 bases are TGTGCCAGCAAGCACCGGGACTACGATCCTACGCAGTATTTT. This gives the protein CASKHRDYDPTQYF.

This clonotype was observed many times. The V gene is TRBV6-4, the J gene TRBJ2-2; a possible D gene is TRBD2 (7 bases). The germline V and J ends were trimmed by 8 bases and 0 bases, with 10 bases remaining between them. Germline lookup yields CDR1 MRHNA and CDR2 SNTAGT. CDR3 length equals 14 residues. The CDR3 nucleotides read TGTGCCAGCTCGGGGGGCACGAACACCGGGGAGCTGTTTTTT. It translates to CASSGGTNTGELFF.

This clonotype was detected many times. This CDR3 is CASSQDGSSGNTIYF. In DNA, the CDR3 is TGCGCCAGCAGCCAAGATGGCTCGTCTGGAAACACCATATATTTT. The V gene is TRBV4-3, the J gene TRBJ1-3; no firm D call. The CDR3 covers 15 residues. V was shortened by 0 bases and J by 1 base, with 7 bases between the two germline ends. In germline, CDR1 is LGHNA, CDR2 YSLEER.

This clonotype occurred many times. J is TRBJ2-1 and V is TRBV4-3; D uncertain. The CDR3 runs 13 residues. V dropped 4 bases and J dropped 5 bases, with 9 bases sitting between them. Germline V gene lookup returns CDR1 LGHNA and CDR2 YSLEER. CDR3 region: CASSPPGHNEQFF. The CDR3 DNA reads as TGCGCCAGCAGCCCCCCGGGCCACAATGAGCAGTTCTTC.

This clonotype was counted many times. V and J are TRBV7-8 and TRBJ2-2; D is undetermined. The CDR3 loop spans 14 amino acids. Per germline, CDR1 SGHVS and CDR2 FQNEAQ. Trimming shortened V by 5 bases and J by 3 bases, and 10 bases separated the two germline ends. The CDR3 here is CASSPRLDTGELFF. The CDR3 nucleotides read TGTGCCAGCAGCCCCCGACTGGACACCGGGGAGCTGTTTTTT.

This clonotype was recorded a few times. V is TRBV15 and J is TRBJ2-1; D is perhaps TRBD2 (6 bases). Trimming removed 2 bases at V and 7 bases at J, with 18 bases between. This CDR3 spans 16 amino acids. CDR1 is LNHNV and CDR2 is YYDKDF in the germline V gene (reference sequence). The CDR3, as DNA: TGTGCCACCAGCAGACTTTCTAGCGAGAGTGGGAATGAGCAGTTCTTC. Protein sequence: CATSRLSSESGNEQFF. Full variable domain (missing parts from reference TRBV15 and TRBJ2-1): DAMVIQNPRYQVTQFGKPVTLSCSQTLNHNVMYWYQQKSSQAPKLLFHYYDKDFNNEADTPDNFQSRRPNTSFCFLDIRSPGLGDTAMYLCATSRLSSESGNEQFFGPGTRLTVL.